What follows are 7 T cell receptor beta chains derived from one specimen sequenced in a study of molecular identifiers for immune sequencing clone quantification. TCRdb re-called the PCR reads with MiXCR, one entry per CDR3 protein. The table shows approximately 37,000 distinct CDR3 sequences, with approximately 21% occurring only once. The specimen was naive CD8+ T cells from blood, with Jurkat cell RNA spiked in. Subset defined: FACS-sorted CD8+CD4-CCR7+CD45RA+ naive T cells. These receptors were taken from a human donor in good health. Some libraries in this study had Jurkat cell RNA spiked in.

This clonotype was counted at least ten times. The chain recombines TRBV12-3 or TRBV12-4 with TRBJ2-2, with unresolved D. The CDR3 runs to 15 residues. Trimming pared 0 bases from V and 4 bases from J, leaving 9 bases between. Here the CDR3 reads CASSLAPRSTGELFF. The CDR3 nucleotides are TGTGCCAGCAGTTTAGCGCCCAGGTCCACCGGGGAGCTGTTTTTT.

This clonotype was counted ten times or more. The V gene is TRBV6-6, the J gene TRBJ2-3; D is perhaps TRBD1 or TRBD2 (5 bases each). The V and J ends lost 3 bases and 4 bases respectively, with 11 bases between them. From germline, CDR1 is MNHNY and CDR2 SVGAGI (reference sequence). CDR3 length: 14 amino acids. The CDR3 region is CASSYLGDPDTQYF. The CDR3 nucleotides read TGTGCCAGCAGTTATTTGGGGGACCCAGATACGCAGTATTTT.

In this sample, this clonotype turned up many times. The gene calls are TRBV7-9 and TRBJ1-1; 8 bases align to TRBD1. V shed 5 bases and J 5 bases; nucleotides not matched to a gene: 1. This CDR3 region has 12 residues. Germline lookup yields CDR1 SEHNR and CDR2 FQNEAQ (reference sequence). The CDR3 DNA sequence: TGTGCCAGCAGCGACAGGGGTACTGAAGCTTTCTTT. Residues: CASSDRGTEAFF. Full variable domain (outside the CDR3, taken from reference TRBV7-9 and TRBJ1-1): DTGVSQNPRHKITKRGQNVTFRCDPISEHNRLYWYRQTLGQGPEFLTYFQNEAQLEKSRLLSDRFSAERPKGSFSTLEIQRTEQGDSAMYLCASSDRGTEAFFGQGTRLTVV.

This clonotype was detected many times. The genes are TRBV2 and TRBJ2-1, with a tentative D call TRBD1 (6 bases). CDR3 length equals 12 residues. Trimming took off 10 bases at V and 4 bases at J, with 11 bases between the two ends. Germline CDR1 is SNHLY and CDR2 is FYNNEI. Here the CDR3 DNA reads TGTGCCACAGGGGATCGTTACAATGAGCAGTTCTTC. It is translated as CATGDRYNEQFF.

In this sample, this clonotype turned up many times. The chain carries TRBV5-6 and TRBJ2-5, with unresolved D. The V end lost 4 bases, the J end lost 0 bases, and 7 bases lay between the germline ends. This CDR3 is built from 13 residues. CDR1 is SGHDT and CDR2 is YYEEEE in the germline V gene. CDR3 sequence reads: CASSPQNQETQYF. The CDR3 nucleotides are TGTGCCAGCAGCCCGCAAAACCAAGAGACCCAGTACTTC.

This clonotype was observed a few times. A much larger clone lies one base from this, so it may be a read error. The chain links TRBV29-1 to TRBJ2-7; 7 bases map to TRBD2. Unmatched junction bases numbered 8, after V lost 4 bases and J lost 2 bases. The germline gives CDR1 SQVTM, CDR2 ANQGSEA. The CDR3 covers 14 residues. For the CDR3, the DNA is TGCAGCGTTGTTGCGGGGGTCCGCACCTACGAGCAGTACTTC. It translates to CSVVAGVRTYEQYF.

This clonotype was seen repeatedly, ten times or more. This chain uses TRBV12-3 or TRBV12-4 with TRBJ2-7; D uncertain. The CDR3 runs 13 residues. The V gene lost 3 bases and the J gene lost 1 base, with 7 bases spanning the gap. This CDR3 reads CASSLSQSYEQYF. The CDR3 DNA is TGTGCCAGCAGTTTGAGTCAATCCTACGAGCAGTACTTC.